Listed here are 10 T cell receptor beta chains from one sample, sequenced in a study of control samples from healthy donors and cancer patients. Using immunoSEQ multiplex PCR, the repertoire was profiled, and TCRdb retains in-frame clones only, with some absent. Here the sample table reports 150,000 to 200,000 clones. The sample taken for sequencing was blood. Every receptor here comes from a woman aged 25-40 years in good health.

The rearrangement uses TRBV7-9 and TRBJ1-2; a weak D match, TRBD1 (5 bases). Trimming removed 1 base at V and 8 bases at J, with 11 bases between. This CDR3 region has 13 residues. Germline CDR1 and CDR2: SEHNR and FQNEAQ (reference sequence). This CDR3 reads CASSLVSGRGYTF. The CDR3 DNA reads TGTGCCAGCAGCTTAGTGTCAGGGAGGGGCTACACCTTC.

V and J are TRBV7-9 and TRBJ1-4, with unresolved D. Germline CDR1 reads SEHNR; CDR2 reads FQNEAQ (reference sequence). CDR3 size: 13 residues. V was trimmed by 4 bases and J by 4 bases, leaving 7 bases between them. The CDR3 sequence: CASSSELNEKLFF. The CDR3 coding sequence is TGTGCCAGCAGCTCGGAGCTTAATGAAAAACTGTTTTTT.

The chain has TRBV10-3 and TRBJ2-7; a weak D match, TRBD1 (8 bases). Trimming left V 3 bases short and J 2 bases short, with 14 bases between. CDR1 is ENHRY, CDR2 SYGVKD, per germline. This CDR3 comprises 15 residues. CDR3 DNA sequence: TGTGCCATCAGTGAACAGGGGGGGGTTACCTACGAGCAGTACTTC. It yields the protein CAISEQGGVTYEQYF.

The rearrangement uses TRBV7-8 and TRBJ2-7; D perhaps matches TRBD2 (5 bases). This CDR3 has 17 residues. Germline lookup yields CDR1 SGHVS and CDR2 FQNEAQ. V lost 5 bases and J 2 bases, leaving 22 bases between the germline ends. This chain's CDR3 is CASSPQLTSGGTYEQYF. The CDR3 DNA reads as TGTGCCAGCAGCCCGCAACTAACTAGTGGTGGGACCTACGAGCAGTACTTC. Based on the CDR3 plus reference TRBV7-8 and TRBJ2-7, the full variable domain is GAGVSQSPRYKVAKRGQDVALRCDPISGHVSLFWYQQALGQGPEFLTYFQNEAQLDKSGLPSDRFFAERPEGSVSTLKIQRTQQEDSAVYLCASSPQLTSGGTYEQYFGPGTRLTVT.

The gene calls are TRBV9 and TRBJ1-4, with D unresolved. There are 14 residues in the CDR3. The V and J ends lost 2 bases and 7 bases respectively, with 12 bases between them. CDR1 is SGDLS, CDR2 YYNGEE, per germline. The DNA of the CDR3 is TGTGCCAGCAGCGTGAGTGGCCACGGTGAAAAACTGTTTTTT. Translation gives CASSVSGHGEKLFF.

The gene calls are TRBV6-5 and TRBJ1-2; 10 bases fit TRBD1. Per the germline V gene, CDR1 is MNHEY and CDR2 is SVGAGI. V dropped 6 bases and J dropped 7; count of bases not matched to a gene: 8. The CDR3 is made up of 14 amino acids. CDR3 DNA sequence: TGTGCCAGCAGACCTGGACAGGGGGTCTTTGGCTACACCTTC. Residues: CASRPGQGVFGYTF.

This rearrangement joins TRBV6-2 or TRBV6-3 to TRBJ2-7; D gene ambiguous. CDR1 and CDR2 from the germline V gene are MNHEY and SVGEGT. The CDR3 contains 11 residues. Trimming stripped 5 bases from V and 4 bases from J, with 6 bases between. The CDR3 region is CASSQTYEQYF. In nucleotides, the CDR3 is TGTGCCAGCAGTCAGACTTACGAGCAGTACTTC.

The chain recombines TRBV28 with TRBJ1-2; possibly TRBD1 for D (6 bases). V was clipped by 3 bases and J by 8 bases, with 16 bases between them. The CDR3 spans 14 residues. Germline V CDR1 and CDR2: MDHEN, SYDVKM. The CDR3: CASSFWGRPSGYTF. The CDR3 coding sequence is TGTGCCAGCAGTTTCTGGGGGCGCCCCTCCGGCTACACCTTC.

For the CDR3, the DNA is TGTGCCAGCAAGTCGGGCGTTAGGTCGGAGCAGTACTTC. It is translated as CASKSGVRSEQYF. The chain carries TRBV6-1 and TRBJ2-7; no reliable D call. Trimming removed 7 bases from V and 7 bases from J, with 17 bases in between. The CDR3 extends over 13 amino acids. Germline V gene sequence: CDR1 MNHNS, CDR2 SASEGT.

This chain connects TRBV18 to TRBJ2-4, with 7 bases matching TRBD1. This CDR3 spans 13 amino acids. CDR1 is KGHSH, CDR2 LQKENI, per germline. Germline trimming cut 6 bases from V and 9 bases from J; bases unmatched to any gene: 8. DNA for the CDR3: TGTGCCAGCTCTGACAGGGATTGGGGCATTCAGTACTTC. Its translation: CASSDRDWGIQYF.